This entry concerns a single T cell receptor (beta chain). Its antigen is as yet unknown. The source of the sample is a study of shared clonotypes between healthy human individuals. Whole-study context: A donor's plate count was three for CD4 naive and three for CD4 memory; CD8 naive had two and CD8 memory one.

The method was immunoSEQ multiplex PCR; TCRdb's version includes in-frame clones alone and lacks a portion of them. The table has some 1,100,000 clones, 75% to 85% seen once. Study-wide results and caveats: Shared across a few donors were about 4.8% of the naive CD4 clonotypes.

Trimming removed 4 bases from V and 8 bases from J, with 33 bases in between. The CDR3 has 19 residues. The specimen sequenced was memory CD4+ T cells from PBMCs. Stated subset: CD45RA-negative fraction. This chain links TRBV5-3 with TRBJ1-1; TRBD1 is a possible D gene (6 bases). TRBV5-3 is marked as an open reading frame, function uncertain. The sequence came from a man aged 18 to 29 in good health. Some clones in this sample may be carry-over from other donors' samples. The CDR3 protein is CARSLNDLDRDTPYDEAFF. In DNA form, the CDR3 reads TGTGCCAGAAGCCTGAACGACCTGGACCGGGACACCCCCTACGACGAAGCTTTCTTT.